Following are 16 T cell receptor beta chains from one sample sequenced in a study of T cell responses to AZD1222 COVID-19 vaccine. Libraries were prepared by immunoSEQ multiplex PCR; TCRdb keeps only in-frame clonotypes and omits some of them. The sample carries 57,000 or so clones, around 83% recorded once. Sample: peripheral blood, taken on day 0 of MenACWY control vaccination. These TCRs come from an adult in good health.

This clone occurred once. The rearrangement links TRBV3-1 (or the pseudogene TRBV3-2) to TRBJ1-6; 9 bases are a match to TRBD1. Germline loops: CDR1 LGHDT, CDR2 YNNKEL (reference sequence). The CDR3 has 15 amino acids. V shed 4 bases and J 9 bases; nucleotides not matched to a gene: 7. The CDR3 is CASSPGTGFSSPLHF. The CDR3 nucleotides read TGTGCCAGCAGCCCCGGGACAGGGTTTTCTTCACCCCTCCACTTT.

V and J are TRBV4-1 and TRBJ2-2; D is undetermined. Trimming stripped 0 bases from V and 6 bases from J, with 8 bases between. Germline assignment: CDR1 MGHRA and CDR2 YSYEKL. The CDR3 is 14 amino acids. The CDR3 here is CASSQDRLPGELFF. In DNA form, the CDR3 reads TGCGCCAGCAGCCAAGATAGGCTTCCCGGGGAGCTGTTTTTT.

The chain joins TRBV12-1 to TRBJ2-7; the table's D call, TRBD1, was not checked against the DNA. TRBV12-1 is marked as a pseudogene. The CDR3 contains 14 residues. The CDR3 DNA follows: TGTGCCAGCAGCCGCGGACAGGGCCCCTACGAGCAGTACTTC. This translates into CASSRGQGPYEQYF.

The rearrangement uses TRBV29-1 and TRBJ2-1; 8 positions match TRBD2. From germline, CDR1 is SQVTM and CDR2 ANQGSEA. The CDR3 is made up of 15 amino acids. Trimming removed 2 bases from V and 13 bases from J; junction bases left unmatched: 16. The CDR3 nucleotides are TGCAGCGTTGAATTGGCGGTCAGGAGCGCGGGAGGTCAGTTCTTC. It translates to CSVELAVRSAGGQFF.

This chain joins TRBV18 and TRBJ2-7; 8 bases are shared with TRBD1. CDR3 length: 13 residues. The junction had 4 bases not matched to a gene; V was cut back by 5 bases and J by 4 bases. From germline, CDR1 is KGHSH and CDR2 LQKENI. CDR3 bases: TGTGCCAGCTCAACAAGGACAGGGTACGAGCAGTACTTC. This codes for CASSTRTGYEQYF.

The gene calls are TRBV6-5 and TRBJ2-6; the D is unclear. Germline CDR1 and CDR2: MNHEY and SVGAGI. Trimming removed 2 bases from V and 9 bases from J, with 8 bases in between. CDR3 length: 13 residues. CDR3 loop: CASSYGTGNVLTF. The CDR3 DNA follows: TGTGCCAGCAGTTACGGAACGGGCAACGTCCTGACTTTC.

Written as DNA, the CDR3 is TGCGCCAGCAGCCAAGATCCAGCGGGATCAGGTTCTCCGCAGTATTTT. This gives the protein CASSQDPAGSGSPQYF. The rearrangement links TRBV4-3 to TRBJ2-3, with 7 bases fitting TRBD2. The CDR3 covers 16 residues. The ends lost 0 bases at V and 10 bases at J; junction bases unmatched: 13. CDR1 and CDR2 (germline): LGHNA, YSLEER.

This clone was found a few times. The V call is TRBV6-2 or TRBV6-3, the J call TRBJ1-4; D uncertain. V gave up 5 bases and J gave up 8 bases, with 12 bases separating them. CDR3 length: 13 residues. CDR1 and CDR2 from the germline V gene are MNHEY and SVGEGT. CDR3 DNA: TGTGCCAGCAGTCGGCCCATGGGGGAAAAACTGTTTTTT. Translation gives CASSRPMGEKLFF.

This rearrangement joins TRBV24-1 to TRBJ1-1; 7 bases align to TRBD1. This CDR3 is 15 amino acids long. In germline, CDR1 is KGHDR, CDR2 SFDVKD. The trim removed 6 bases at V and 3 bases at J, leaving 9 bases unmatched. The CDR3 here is CATSSGQDLDTEAFF. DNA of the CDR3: TGTGCCACCAGTTCTGGACAGGACCTCGACACTGAAGCTTTCTTT.

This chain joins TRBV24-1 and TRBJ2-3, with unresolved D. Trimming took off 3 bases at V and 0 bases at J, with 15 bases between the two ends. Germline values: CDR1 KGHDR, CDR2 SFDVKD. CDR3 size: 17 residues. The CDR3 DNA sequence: TGTGCCACCAGTGATCCCCTCCGACGAGCTAGCACAGATACGCAGTATTTT. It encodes CATSDPLRRASTDTQYF.

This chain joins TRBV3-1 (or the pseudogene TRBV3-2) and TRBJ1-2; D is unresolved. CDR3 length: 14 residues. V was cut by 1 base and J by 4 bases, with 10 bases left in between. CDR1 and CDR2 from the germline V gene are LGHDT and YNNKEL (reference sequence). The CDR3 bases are TGTGCCAGCAGCCAAGGAATGTCACCCTATGGCTACACCTTC. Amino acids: CASSQGMSPYGYTF.

The CDR3 sequence: CASSQADSGYTF. Written as DNA, the CDR3 is TGCGCCAGCAGCCAAGCAGACAGCGGCTACACCTTC. The chain joins TRBV4-3 to TRBJ1-2, with D perhaps matching TRBD1 (5 bases). V was cut by 1 base and J by 8 bases, with 8 bases left in between. This CDR3 has 12 amino acids. Germline CDR1 is LGHNA and CDR2 is YSLEER.

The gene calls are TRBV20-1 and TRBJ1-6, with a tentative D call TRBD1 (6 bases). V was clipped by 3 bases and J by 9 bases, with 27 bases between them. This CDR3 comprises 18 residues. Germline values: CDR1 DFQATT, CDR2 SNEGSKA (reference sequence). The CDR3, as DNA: TGCAGTGCTAGTAAAAGGGGGACCGGCGGCGGACGTGGTTCACCCCTCCACTTT. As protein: CSASKRGTGGGRGSPLHF.

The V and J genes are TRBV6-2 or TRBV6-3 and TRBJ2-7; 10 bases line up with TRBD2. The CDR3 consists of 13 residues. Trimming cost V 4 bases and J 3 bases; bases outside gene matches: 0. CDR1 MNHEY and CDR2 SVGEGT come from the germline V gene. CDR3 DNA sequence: TGTGCCAGCAGTTGGACTAGCGGCTACGAGCAGTACTTC. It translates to CASSWTSGYEQYF.

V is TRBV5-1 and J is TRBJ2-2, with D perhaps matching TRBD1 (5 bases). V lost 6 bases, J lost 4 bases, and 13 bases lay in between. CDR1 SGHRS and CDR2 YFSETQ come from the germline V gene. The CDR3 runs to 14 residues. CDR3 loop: CASIRDSSTGELFF. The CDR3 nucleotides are TGCGCCAGCATTCGCGACAGCAGCACCGGGGAGCTGTTTTTT.

CDR3 nucleotides: TGTGCCATCAGTGAGGGGGGGGGTCCAACTAATGAAAAACTGTTTTTT. Amino acids: CAISEGGGPTNEKLFF. The V gene is TRBV10-3, the J gene TRBJ1-4, with D perhaps TRBD1 (5 bases). The CDR3 consists of 16 residues. Germline CDR1 reads ENHRY; CDR2 reads SYGVKD. The ends were cut back, 2 bases at V and 0 bases at J, with 10 bases in the middle.